The entry that follows covers one T cell receptor beta chain sequence. Antigen unknown. No conserved phenylalanine or tryptophan is present at the end of the CDR3, so a read error is the likely explanation. Amplified TCR beta CDR3 regions derived from RNA transcripts. First-round RT-PCR with HTBI primers amplified the TCR CDR3 region. TCRdb used MiXCR to reprocess the multiplex PCR reads, holding one entry per CDR3 protein. Here the sample spans over 550,000 distinct CDR3 sequences, over 15% being singletons. The data derive from a study of T cells in Graves' hyperthyroidism and ophthalmopathy. Overall study findings and caveats: A 13 V-J signature model discriminated ophthalmopathy versus stable hyperthyroidism. Ophthalmopathy was predicted by the model a median of 6.5 months ahead of onset. Researchers found most expanded thyroid clonotypes above 0.001 in blood as well.

Among the patients, aged 18 to 65, hyperthyroidism was newly diagnosed and had lasted under 2 months. This sequence was found in a woman between 18 and 30 years old with Graves' hyperthyroidism. The sample comprised blood.

CDR3 region: CASTGRDTEAFL. CDR3 nucleotide sequence: TGTGCCAGCACCGGGAGGGACACTGAAGCTTTCCTT. The chain joins TRBV7-9 to TRBJ1-1, with unresolved D. Per germline, CDR1 SEHNR and CDR2 FQNEAQ (reference sequence). Trimming removed 7 bases from V and 3 bases from J, with 9 bases in between. The CDR3 is made up of 12 amino acids.